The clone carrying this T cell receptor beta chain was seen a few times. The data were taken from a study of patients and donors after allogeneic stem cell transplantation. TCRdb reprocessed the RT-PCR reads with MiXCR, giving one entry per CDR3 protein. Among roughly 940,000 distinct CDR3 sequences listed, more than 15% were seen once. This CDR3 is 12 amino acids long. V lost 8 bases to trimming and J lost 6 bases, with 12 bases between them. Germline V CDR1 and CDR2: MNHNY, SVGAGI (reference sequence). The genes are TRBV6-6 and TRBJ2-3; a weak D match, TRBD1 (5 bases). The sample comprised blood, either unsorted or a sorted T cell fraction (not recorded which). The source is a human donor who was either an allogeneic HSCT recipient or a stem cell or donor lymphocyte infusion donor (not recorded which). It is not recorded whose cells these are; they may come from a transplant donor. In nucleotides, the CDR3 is TGTGCCAGCTCTTGGGGCAGTGATACGCAGTATTTT. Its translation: CASSWGSDTQYF.